This T cell receptor (beta chain) is drawn from a study of regulatory T cells in long-lasting Graves disease. Time point described: newly diagnosed GD, antithyroid drugs for less than 3 months. RNA extracted from PBMCs served as the sequencing template. The authors drew around 9 milliliters of peripheral blood into EDTA tubes. This clonotype has a count of ten or more. Building the TCR beta libraries relied on iRepertoire HTBI primers, and CDR3 regions underwent Arm-PCR. TCRdb itself ran the multiplex PCR reads through MiXCR, one entry per CDR3 protein. Here the sample spans 350,000 to 500,000 distinct CDR3 sequences, approximately 14% being singletons. The CDR3 covers 16 residues. Between the trimmed V and J ends, which lost 4 bases and 0 bases, there was a span of 13 bases. Germline V gene data show CDR1 as WSHSY and CDR2 as SAAADI. Separately, the same data were catalogued under a study of T cells in Graves' hyperthyroidism and ophthalmopathy. That work states: Carried out on the TCR CDR3, a first-round RT-PCR used the HTBI primer set.

The receptor comes from a woman aged 45-65 years with Graves disease. Source: peripheral blood mononuclear cells (PBMCs), taken at new diagnosis, from a patient treated with antithyroid drugs. The chain carries TRBV10-2 and TRBJ2-1; D not resolved. The CDR3 loop reads CASSGSGRSSYNEQFF. The DNA of the CDR3 is TGCGCCAGCAGTGGTTCCGGGCGGAGCTCCTACAATGAGCAGTTCTTC.